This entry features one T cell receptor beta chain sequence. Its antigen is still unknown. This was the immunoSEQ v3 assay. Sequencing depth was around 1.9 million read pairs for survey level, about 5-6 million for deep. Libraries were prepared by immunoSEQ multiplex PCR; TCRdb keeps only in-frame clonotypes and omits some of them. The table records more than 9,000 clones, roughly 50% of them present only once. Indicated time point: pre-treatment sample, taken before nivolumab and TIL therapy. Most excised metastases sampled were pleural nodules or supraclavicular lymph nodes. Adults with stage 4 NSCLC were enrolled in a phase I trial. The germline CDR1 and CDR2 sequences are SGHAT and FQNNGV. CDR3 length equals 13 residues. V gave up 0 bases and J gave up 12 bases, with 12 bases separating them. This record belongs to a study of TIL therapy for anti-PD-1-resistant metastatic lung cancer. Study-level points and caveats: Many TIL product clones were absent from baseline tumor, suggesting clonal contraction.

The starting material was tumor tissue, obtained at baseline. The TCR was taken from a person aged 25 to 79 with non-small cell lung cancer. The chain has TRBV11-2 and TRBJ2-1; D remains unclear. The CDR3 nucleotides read TGTGCCAGCAGCTTAGAAATAGGCGCAACGCAGTTCTTC. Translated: CASSLEIGATQFF. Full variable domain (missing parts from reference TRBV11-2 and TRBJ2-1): EAGVAQSPRYKIIEKRQSVAFWCNPISGHATLYWYQQILGQGPKLLIQFQNNGVVDDSQLPKDRFSAERLKGVDSTLKIQPAKLEDSAVYLCASSLEIGATQFFGPGTRLTVL.